The source of this T cell receptor (beta chain) is a study of untreated major depressive disorder. Sequenced by immunoSEQ multiplex PCR; TCRdb stores in-frame clones only, minus some. Altogether under 20,000 clones are present, 92% being singletons, with the ten largest covering 0.55% to 0.75%. About 31 ml of blood was drawn into EDTA tubes. Material for sequencing was CD4+ T cells from PBMCs. This receptor was taken from a woman aged 40 to 50 with major depressive disorder.

In nucleotides, the CDR3 is TGTGCCACCGCACTTCGGCCCCTAGGGCCCTATGGCTACACCTTC. It yields the protein CATALRPLGPYGYTF. J is TRBJ1-2 and V is TRBV6-5; D is uncertain. The CDR3 is 15 residues long. Germline CDR1 is MNHEY and CDR2 is SVGAGI. Trimming left V 10 bases short and J 4 bases short, with 22 bases between.